This T cell receptor beta chain was retrieved from a study of cytomegalovirus exposure and HLA in healthy donors. Overall study: Assignment to the Caucasian-associated ancestry cluster applied to more than 75% of the approximately 420 genotyped donors. Whole-study findings and limits: The authors enumerated 150 to 200 TCR beta chains as linked to cytomegalovirus. Looking again later, the authors saw that most CMV-associated TCR beta chains seemed HLA-restricted.

Per the germline V gene, CDR1 is SGHNT and CDR2 is YYREEE (reference sequence). The CDR3 consists of 14 residues. This PCR relied on a set of 60 Vbeta primers and 13 Jbeta primers. Generated by immunoSEQ multiplex PCR, the TCRdb table keeps only in-frame clones and is missing some. In the table there are 100,000 to 150,000 clones, roughly four fifths of which are singletons. With respect to this clone: Its specificity is not known.

The rearrangement links TRBV5-4 to TRBJ2-5; D perhaps matches TRBD1 (5 bases). The end of the DNA fits TRBJ2-7 better, so the J call may be wrong. The TCR originated in a male donor in good health and CMV-seropositive. What was sequenced was PBMCs. This CDR3 is CASSLAGNPYEQYF. The CDR3 region has the DNA TGTGCCAGCAGCTTGGCAGGGAACCCCTACGAGCAGTACTTC.